This is a list of T cell receptor beta chains from one sample in a study of a mutant IDH1 vaccine in newly diagnosed glioma. Assay used: immunoSEQ multiplex PCR; TCRdb lists only in-frame clones, some missing. There are about 67,000 clones in the sample; about four fifths occur only once, and approximately 4.2% lies in the top ten. The sample here was peripheral blood mononuclear cells (PBMCs), taken from a glioma patient treated with radiotherapy, temozolomide or both. The receptors were gathered from a woman aged 18 to 35 with glioma. Some clones in this sample may be carry-over from other donors' samples. Each CDR3 is given with its conserved first and last residue.

j_call,v_call,cdr3_aa
TRBJ1-5,TRBV19,CASLDRGNQPQHF
TRBJ1-2,TRBV27,CASSPRPANYGYTF
TRBJ2-1,TRBV9,CASSVGGSGGNEQFF
TRBJ2-5,TRBV7-9,CASSGYQYQETQYF
TRBJ2-7,TRBV5-6,CASSENGGQISYEQYF
TRBJ2-5,TRBV9,CASSVGAGVVRETQYF
TRBJ2-5,TRBV11-3,CASSVRDTEETQYF
TRBJ1-5,TRBV6-1,CASNDHRGHQPQHF
TRBJ1-1,TRBV9,CASSSSGANTEAFF
TRBJ2-2,TRBV5-8,CASFRPVDGELFF
TRBJ1-2,TRBV6-5,CASSYPTGGRNYGYTF
TRBJ1-1,TRBV20-1,CSASSRTEAFF
TRBJ2-7,TRBV5-1,CASSLGDGGAYEQYF
TRBJ1-1,TRBV29-1,CSVESAGRNTEAFF
TRBJ1-1,TRBV2,CASSEAGGVTEAFF
TRBJ2-7,TRBV9,CASSVGVGGNSYEQYF
TRBJ1-1,TRBV5-4,CASSPPVPNTEAFF
TRBJ2-1,TRBV2,CASSAGAGSGDEQFF
TRBJ2-1,TRBV19,CASSIGLAGGYNEQFF
TRBJ2-7,TRBV10-3,CATSGLADPYEQYF
TRBJ1-5,TRBV2,CASDPGLGGGRNQPQHF
TRBJ2-7,TRBV7-2,CASSPLAGGGPYEQYF
TRBJ1-3,TRBV30,CAWMSTGNTIYF
TRBJ1-4,TRBV5-5,CASSPLGGAESKLFF